This is a list of T cell receptor beta chains from one sample in a study of T cell clones after liver transplantation. TCRdb's table, derived via immunoSEQ multiplex PCR, lists solely in-frame clones and lacks some. The repertoire has under 150,000 clones, 90% of them found once; the top ten carry around 0.83%. The sample was CD4+ T cells from blood, taken 12 months after liver transplant. Receptors were obtained from a human patient who received a liver transplant. Some T cells may originate from the graft donor. The CDR3 runs from the conserved cysteine through the conserved F or W. The D gene is left open where the match is weak. Clone sizes are given selectively: once, few, many, or a class where the clone is expanded.

j_call d_call cdr3_length clone_size v_call cdr3_aa cdr3_nt
TRBJ1-5 NA 13 few TRBV30 CAWSQYAGQPQHF TGTGCCTGGAGCCAGTATGCCGGGCAGCCCCAGCATTTT
TRBJ1-1 NA 15 NA TRBV19 CASSRGPGRRTEAFF TGTGCCAGTAGTAGAGGTCCAGGGAGGAGGACTGAAGCTTTCTTT
TRBJ1-1 NA 14 once TRBV19 CASSNPGSGPEAFF TGTGCCAGTAGTAACCCAGGGTCGGGCCCTGAAGCTTTCTTT
TRBJ2-7 NA 15 NA TRBV28 CASSTPRTRAYEQYF TGTGCCAGCAGCACTCCCCGGACTCGGGCGTACGAGCAGTACTTC
TRBJ2-1 TRBD1 15 NA TRBV7-8 CASSSKGAVYNEQFF TGTGCCAGCAGCTCGAAGGGGGCAGTTTACAATGAGCAGTTCTTC
TRBJ2-5 NA 13 NA TRBV5-1 CASSLVRGETQYF TGCGCCAGCAGCTTGGTGAGGGGAGAGACCCAGTACTTC
TRBJ2-2 TRBD1 14 NA TRBV29-1 CSVRTGKNTGELFF TGCAGCGTTCGGACAGGGAAGAACACCGGGGAGCTGTTTTTT
TRBJ2-7 TRBD1 16 NA TRBV7-9 CASSLVGGTGAYEQYF TGTGCCAGCAGCTTAGTAGGGGGGACAGGAGCCTACGAGCAGTACTTC
TRBJ2-7 TRBD1 14 once TRBV19 CASSADRGDYEQYF TGTGCCAGTAGTGCGGACAGGGGGGACTACGAGCAGTACTTC
TRBJ2-1 NA 13 once TRBV25-1 CASTPGVPNEQFF TGTGCCAGCACCCCTGGGGTCCCGAATGAGCAGTTCTTC
TRBJ2-1 NA 12 NA TRBV7-9 CASSLDGAEQFF TGTGCCAGCAGCTTAGACGGGGCCGAGCAGTTCTTC
TRBJ2-3 NA 12 NA TRBV6-6 CASGPGTDTQYF TGTGCCAGTGGGCCGGGCACAGATACGCAGTATTTT
TRBJ2-7 NA 13 NA TRBV11-3 CATSRPSSYEQYF TGTGCCACCTCTCGACCGAGCTCCTACGAGCAGTACTTC
TRBJ2-4 TRBD2 17 NA TRBV27 CASSLLGLAVLSHIQYF TGTGCCAGCAGTTTACTGGGACTAGCGGTCCTTAGCCACATTCAGTACTTC
TRBJ1-3 NA 15 NA TRBV6-1 CASSEQGSWGNTIYF TGTGCCAGCAGTGAGCAGGGTTCTTGGGGAAACACCATATATTTT
TRBJ2-1 NA 16 NA TRBV18 CASSPPSGGMYNEQFF TGTGCCAGCTCACCACCTTCAGGGGGGATGTACAATGAGCAGTTCTTC
TRBJ2-7 NA 17 NA TRBV19 CASTPSRSGTHGYEQYF TGTGCCAGTACCCCAAGTCGGTCTGGGACTCACGGGTACGAGCAGTACTTC
TRBJ2-1 TRBD2 16 NA TRBV9 CASSVGGLAGFSEQFF TGTGCCAGCAGCGTAGGGGGACTAGCGGGATTTAGTGAGCAGTTCTTC
TRBJ2-7 NA 13 NA TRBV7-3 CASSLGGPYEQYF TGTGCCAGCAGCTTAGGCGGGCCTTACGAGCAGTACTTC
TRBJ1-4 NA 13 NA TRBV19 CASSGQFREKLFF TGTGCCAGTAGTGGGCAGTTCCGTGAAAAACTGTTTTTT
TRBJ1-2 NA 14 NA TRBV7-2 CASSPTAGPYGYTF TGTGCCAGCAGCCCCACAGCCGGCCCCTATGGCTACACCTTC
TRBJ1-2 TRBD1 13 once TRBV29-1 CSVEGRGNYGYTF TGCAGCGTTGAGGGCAGGGGGAACTATGGCTACACCTTC
TRBJ2-1 NA 17 NA TRBV5-4 CASSLDGRTSSYNEQFF TGTGCCAGCAGCTTGGACGGGCGGACGAGCTCCTACAATGAGCAGTTCTTC
TRBJ1-2 NA 12 few TRBV4-3 CASSQGPDGYTF TGCGCCAGCAGCCAAGGGCCGGATGGCTACACCTTC
TRBJ2-2 TRBD1 15 NA TRBV11-3 CASSELTGPGGELFF TGTGCCAGCAGCGAGCTGACAGGGCCCGGAGGGGAGCTGTTTTTT
TRBJ1-2 TRBD1 11 few TRBV28 CASTGAYGYTF TGTGCCAGTACAGGGGCCTATGGCTACACCTTC
TRBJ1-1 NA 11 NA TRBV20-1 CSAPGDTEAFF TGCAGTGCTCCAGGGGACACTGAAGCTTTCTTT
TRBJ2-5 TRBD1 14 NA TRBV10-3 CAISVGTGQETQYF TGTGCCATCAGTGTTGGGACAGGTCAAGAGACCCAGTACTTC
TRBJ1-2 TRBD1 14 NA TRBV18 CASSQDRDHYGYTF TGTGCCAGCTCGCAGGACAGGGATCACTATGGCTACACCTTC
TRBJ2-7 NA 14 NA TRBV10-2 CATNPGETAYEQYF TGCGCCACCAACCCCGGGGAAACTGCCTACGAGCAGTACTTC
TRBJ2-7 TRBD1 16 NA TRBV28 CASSLPGTASSYEQYF TGTGCCAGCAGTTTACCTGGGACAGCCAGCTCCTACGAGCAGTACTTC
TRBJ1-5 TRBD1 17 NA TRBV5-7 CASSHPLDRGCNQPQHF TGTGCCAGCAGCCACCCACTGGACAGGGGATGCAATCAGCCCCAGCATTTT
TRBJ2-2 NA 15 NA TRBV10-2 CASSVSGTNTGELFF TGCGCCAGCAGTGTTAGTGGGACGAACACCGGGGAGCTGTTTTTT
TRBJ2-2 TRBD1 20 NA TRBV7-6 CASSLETQGSVARTPGELFF TGTGCCAGCAGCTTAGAAACACAGGGGTCAGTAGCCCGAACACCGGGGGAGCTGTTTTTT
TRBJ2-6 TRBD2 20 NA TRBV19 CASSTPGLAGFSSGANVLTF TGTGCCAGTAGTACGCCGGGGCTAGCGGGATTTAGCTCTGGGGCCAACGTCCTGACTTTC
TRBJ2-7 NA 13 NA TRBV5-8 CASSLNIWDEQYF TGTGCCAGCAGCTTGAACATTTGGGACGAGCAGTACTTC
TRBJ2-1 NA 11 NA TRBV5-1 CASSLQNEQFF TGCGCCAGCAGCTTGCAGAATGAGCAGTTCTTC
TRBJ2-2 NA 14 NA TRBV4-3 CASSPGTNTGELFF TGCGCCAGCAGCCCGGGGACAAACACCGGGGAGCTGTTTTTT
TRBJ2-1 TRBD2 17 NA TRBV7-9 CASSLGGLAGVVNEQFF TGTGCCAGCAGCTTAGGGGGACTAGCGGGAGTTGTCAATGAGCAGTTCTTC
TRBJ1-2 NA 15 once TRBV6-1 CASSTRARSESGYTF TGTGCCAGCAGTACCAGGGCCAGGTCTGAGAGTGGCTACACCTTC
TRBJ2-3 TRBD2 15 NA TRBV2 CASRGGLAPTDTQYF TGTGCCAGCAGGGGGGGACTAGCTCCAACAGATACGCAGTATTTT
TRBJ2-2 TRBD1 13 NA TRBV7-3 CASSPWTGGELFF TGTGCCAGCAGCCCCTGGACAGGCGGGGAGCTGTTTTTT
TRBJ2-2 TRBD2 16 NA TRBV7-8 CASSPRGLATPGELFF TGTGCCAGCAGCCCACGGGGACTAGCAACCCCCGGGGAGCTGTTTTTT
TRBJ2-2 NA 15 few TRBV5-1 CASSLEWQTGGELFF TGCGCCAGCAGCCTAGAATGGCAAACAGGAGGGGAGCTGTTTTTT
TRBJ2-3 TRBD2 12 once TRBV5-6 CASNLRGDTQYF TGTGCCAGCAACCTGCGGGGGGATACGCAGTATTTT
TRBJ1-1 TRBD1 16 NA TRBV19 CASSFYPGQSASEAFF TGTGCCAGTAGTTTTTATCCGGGACAGTCGGCTTCTGAAGCTTTCTTT
TRBJ1-1 TRBD1 15 once TRBV19 CASSITGGLSTEAFF TGTGCCAGTAGTATCACAGGGGGCTTGAGCACTGAAGCTTTCTTT
TRBJ2-3 TRBD1 17 NA TRBV27 CASSLRPGQQITDTQYF TGTGCCAGCAGTTTGCGACCGGGACAGCAAATAACAGATACGCAGTATTTT
TRBJ2-3 TRBD1 16 NA TRBV5-1 CASSLFQGAVADTQYF TGCGCCAGCAGCTTGTTCCAGGGGGCGGTTGCAGATACGCAGTATTTT
TRBJ2-1 TRBD1 14 few TRBV19 CASRRTGGFDEQFF TGTGCCAGTAGACGGACAGGGGGTTTCGATGAGCAGTTCTTC
TRBJ2-7 NA 14 NA TRBV28 CASSLTGPFYEQYF TGTGCCAGCAGTTTGACCGGGCCCTTCTACGAGCAGTACTTC
TRBJ2-3 NA 15 NA TRBV7-6 CASSPQTGTADTQYF TGTGCCAGCAGCCCTCAGACAGGGACTGCAGATACGCAGTATTTT
TRBJ1-4 NA 16 NA TRBV4-1 CASSQDRGGTNEKLFF TGCGCCAGCAGCCAAGATCGGGGGGGCACTAATGAAAAACTGTTTTTT
TRBJ2-2 NA 15 once TRBV10-3 CAISQQAPGTGELFF TGTGCCATCAGCCAACAGGCCCCGGGCACCGGGGAGCTGTTTTTT